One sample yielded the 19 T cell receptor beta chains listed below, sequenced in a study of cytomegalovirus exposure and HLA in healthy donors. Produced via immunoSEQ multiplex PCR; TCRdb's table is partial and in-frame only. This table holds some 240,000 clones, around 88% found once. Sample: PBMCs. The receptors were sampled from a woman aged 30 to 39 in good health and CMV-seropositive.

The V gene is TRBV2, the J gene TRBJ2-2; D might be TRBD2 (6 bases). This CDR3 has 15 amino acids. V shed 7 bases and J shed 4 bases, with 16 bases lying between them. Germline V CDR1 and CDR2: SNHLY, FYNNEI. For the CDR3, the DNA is TGTGCCAGCACCCACGGGGGTGGGGGCACCGGGGAGCTGTTTTTT. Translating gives CASTHGGGGTGELFF.

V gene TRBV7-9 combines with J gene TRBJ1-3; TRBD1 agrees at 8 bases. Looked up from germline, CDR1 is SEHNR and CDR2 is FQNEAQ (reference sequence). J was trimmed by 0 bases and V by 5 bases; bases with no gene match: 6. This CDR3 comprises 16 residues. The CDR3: CASSQGTGGSGNTIYF. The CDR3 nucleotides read TGTGCCAGCAGCCAAGGTACAGGGGGCTCTGGAAACACCATATATTTT. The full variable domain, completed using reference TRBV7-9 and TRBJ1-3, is DTGVSQNPRHKITKRGQNVTFRCDPISEHNRLYWYRQTLGQGPEFLTYFQNEAQLEKSRLLSDRFSAERPKGSFSTLEIQRTEQGDSAMYLCASSQGTGGSGNTIYFGEGSWLTVV.

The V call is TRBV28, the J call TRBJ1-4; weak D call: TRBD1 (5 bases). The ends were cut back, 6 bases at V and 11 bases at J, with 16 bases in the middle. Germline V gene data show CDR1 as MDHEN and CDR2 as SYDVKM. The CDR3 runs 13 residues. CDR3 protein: CASRLSGTRKLFF. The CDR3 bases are TGTGCCAGCAGATTGTCCGGGACTAGGAAACTGTTTTTT.

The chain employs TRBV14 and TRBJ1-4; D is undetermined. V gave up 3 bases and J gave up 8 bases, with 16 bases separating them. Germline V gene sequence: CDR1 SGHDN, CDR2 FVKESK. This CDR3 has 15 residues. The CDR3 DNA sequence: TGTGCCAGCAGCCAGCCCGGCAACTGGGAGGAAAAACTGTTTTTT. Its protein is CASSQPGNWEEKLFF.

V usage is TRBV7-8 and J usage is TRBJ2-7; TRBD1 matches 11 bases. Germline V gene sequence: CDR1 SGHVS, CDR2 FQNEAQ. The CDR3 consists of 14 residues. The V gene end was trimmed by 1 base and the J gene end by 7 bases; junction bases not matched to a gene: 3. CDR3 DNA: TGTGCCAGCAGCTTAGGGACAGGGGGCAGGGAGCAGTACTTC. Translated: CASSLGTGGREQYF. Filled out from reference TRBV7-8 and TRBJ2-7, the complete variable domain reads GAGVSQSPRYKVAKRGQDVALRCDPISGHVSLFWYQQALGQGPEFLTYFQNEAQLDKSGLPSDRFFAERPEGSVSTLKIQRTQQEDSAVYLCASSLGTGGREQYFGPGTRLTVT.

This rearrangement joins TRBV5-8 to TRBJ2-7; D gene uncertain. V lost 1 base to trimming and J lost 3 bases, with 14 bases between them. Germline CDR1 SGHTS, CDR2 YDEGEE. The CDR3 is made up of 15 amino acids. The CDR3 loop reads CASSLISSEIYEQYF. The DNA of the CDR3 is TGTGCCAGCAGCTTGATCAGTTCCGAAATCTACGAGCAGTACTTC. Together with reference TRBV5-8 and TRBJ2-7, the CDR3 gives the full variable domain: EAGVTQSPTHLIKTRGQQATLRCSPISGHTSVYWYQQALGLGLQFLLWYDEGEERNRGNFPPRFSGRQFPNYSSELNVNALELEDSALYLCASSLISSEIYEQYFGPGTRLTVT.

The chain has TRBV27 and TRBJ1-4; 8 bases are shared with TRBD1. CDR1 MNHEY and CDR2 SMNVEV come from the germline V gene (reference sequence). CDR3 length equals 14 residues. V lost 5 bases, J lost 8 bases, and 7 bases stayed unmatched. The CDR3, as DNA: TGTGCCAGCAGTGTCGGACAGGGCTGGGAAAAACTGTTTTTT. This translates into CASSVGQGWEKLFF.

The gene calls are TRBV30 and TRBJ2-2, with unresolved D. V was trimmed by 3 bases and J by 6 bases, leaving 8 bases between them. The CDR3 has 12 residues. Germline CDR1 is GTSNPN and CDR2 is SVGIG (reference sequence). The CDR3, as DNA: TGTGCCTGGAGATTCGAGGCCGGGGAGCTGTTTTTT. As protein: CAWRFEAGELFF.

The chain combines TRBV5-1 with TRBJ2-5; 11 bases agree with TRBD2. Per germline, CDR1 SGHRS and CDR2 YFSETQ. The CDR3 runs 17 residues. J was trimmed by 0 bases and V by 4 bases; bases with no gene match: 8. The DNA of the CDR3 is TGCGCCAGCAGCGACGGACTAGCGGGTGTGAACCAAGAGACCCAGTACTTC. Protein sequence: CASSDGLAGVNQETQYF.

The CDR3 DNA sequence: TGTGCCAACCCGGACTGTACTTACAATGAGCAGTTCTTC. This gives the protein CANPDCTYNEQFF. The V and J genes are TRBV25-1 and TRBJ2-1; maybe TRBD2 (5 bases). V was cut by 10 bases and J by 4 bases, with 14 bases left in between. In germline, CDR1 is MGHDK, CDR2 SYGVNS. CDR3 length: 13 residues.

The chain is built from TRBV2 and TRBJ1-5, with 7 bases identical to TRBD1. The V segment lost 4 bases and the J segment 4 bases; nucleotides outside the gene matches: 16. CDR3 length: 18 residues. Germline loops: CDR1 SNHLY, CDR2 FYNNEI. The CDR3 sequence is CASSATGGAGGTNQPQHF. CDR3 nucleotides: TGTGCCAGCAGTGCCACAGGCGGGGCAGGGGGTACGAATCAGCCCCAGCATTTT.

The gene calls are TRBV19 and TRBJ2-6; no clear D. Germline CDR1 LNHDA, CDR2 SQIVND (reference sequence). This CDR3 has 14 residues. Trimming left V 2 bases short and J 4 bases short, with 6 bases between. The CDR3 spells CASSILPGANVLTF. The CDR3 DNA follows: TGTGCCAGTAGTATACTACCCGGGGCCAACGTCCTGACTTTC.

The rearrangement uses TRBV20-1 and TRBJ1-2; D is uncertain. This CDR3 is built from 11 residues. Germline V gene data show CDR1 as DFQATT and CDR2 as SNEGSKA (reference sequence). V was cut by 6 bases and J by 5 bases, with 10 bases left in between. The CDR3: CSAEGIYGYTF. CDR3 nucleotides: TGCAGTGCAGAGGGTATTTATGGCTACACCTTC.

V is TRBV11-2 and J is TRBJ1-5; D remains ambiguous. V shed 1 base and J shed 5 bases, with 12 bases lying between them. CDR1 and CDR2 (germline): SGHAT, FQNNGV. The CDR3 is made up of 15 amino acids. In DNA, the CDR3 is TGTGCCAGCAGCTTAGGAGGAGGGTTGGATCAGCCCCAGCATTTT. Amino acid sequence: CASSLGGGLDQPQHF. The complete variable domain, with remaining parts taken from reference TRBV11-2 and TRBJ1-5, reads EAGVAQSPRYKIIEKRQSVAFWCNPISGHATLYWYQQILGQGPKLLIQFQNNGVVDDSQLPKDRFSAERLKGVDSTLKIQPAKLEDSAVYLCASSLGGGLDQPQHFGDGTRLSIL.

The CDR3: CASSLAQGREGEQFF. As DNA, the CDR3 is TGTGCCAGCAGCTTAGCACAGGGAAGGGAGGGTGAGCAGTTCTTC. V usage is TRBV7-9 and J usage is TRBJ2-1, with a possible D match to TRBD2 (7 bases). The V end lost 0 bases, the J end lost 9 bases, and 15 bases lay between the germline ends. The CDR3 is 15 residues long. CDR1 and CDR2 from the germline V gene are SEHNR and FQNEAQ (reference sequence).

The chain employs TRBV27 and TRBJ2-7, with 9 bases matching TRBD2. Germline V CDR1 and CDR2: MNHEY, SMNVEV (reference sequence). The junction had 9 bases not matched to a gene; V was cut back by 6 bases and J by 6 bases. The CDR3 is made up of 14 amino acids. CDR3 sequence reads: CASRAGTSPTEQYF. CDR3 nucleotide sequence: TGTGCCAGCAGGGCCGGGACTAGCCCCACCGAGCAGTACTTC.

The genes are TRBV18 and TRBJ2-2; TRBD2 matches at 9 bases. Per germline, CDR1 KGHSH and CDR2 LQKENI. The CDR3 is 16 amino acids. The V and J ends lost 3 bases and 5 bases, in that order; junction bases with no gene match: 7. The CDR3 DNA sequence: TGTGCCAGCTCACCGCTAGTGGGACTAGCAACCGGGGAGCTGTTTTTT. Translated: CASSPLVGLATGELFF.

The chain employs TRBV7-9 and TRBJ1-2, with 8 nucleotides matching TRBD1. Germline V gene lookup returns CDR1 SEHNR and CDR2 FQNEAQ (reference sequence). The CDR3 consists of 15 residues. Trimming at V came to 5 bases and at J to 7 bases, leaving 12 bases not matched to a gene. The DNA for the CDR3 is TGTGCCAGCAGCCCAAACCCAGGGGGCTTAGGTGGCTACACCTTC. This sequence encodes CASSPNPGGLGGYTF.

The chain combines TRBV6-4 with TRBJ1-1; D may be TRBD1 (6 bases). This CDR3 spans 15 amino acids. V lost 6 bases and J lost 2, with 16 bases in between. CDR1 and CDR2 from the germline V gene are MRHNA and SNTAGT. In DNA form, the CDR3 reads TGTGCCAGCAGCATACAACCAGGGGAAAACACTGAAGCTTTCTTT. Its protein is CASSIQPGENTEAFF.